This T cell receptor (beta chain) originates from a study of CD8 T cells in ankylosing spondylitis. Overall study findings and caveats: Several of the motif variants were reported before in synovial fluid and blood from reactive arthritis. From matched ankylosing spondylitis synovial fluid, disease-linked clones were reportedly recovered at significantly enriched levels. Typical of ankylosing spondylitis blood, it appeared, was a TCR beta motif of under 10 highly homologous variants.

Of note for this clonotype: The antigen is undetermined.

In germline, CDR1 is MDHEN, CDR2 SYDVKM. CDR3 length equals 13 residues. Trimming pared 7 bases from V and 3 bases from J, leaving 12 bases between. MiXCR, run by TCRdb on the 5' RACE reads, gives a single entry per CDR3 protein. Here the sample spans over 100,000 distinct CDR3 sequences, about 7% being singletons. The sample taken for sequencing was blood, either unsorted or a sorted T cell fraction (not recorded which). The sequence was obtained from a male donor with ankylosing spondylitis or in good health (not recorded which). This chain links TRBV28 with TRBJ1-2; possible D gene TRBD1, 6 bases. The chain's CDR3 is CASMLPGDYGYTF. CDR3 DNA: TGTGCCAGCATGTTACCAGGGGACTATGGCTACACCTTC.